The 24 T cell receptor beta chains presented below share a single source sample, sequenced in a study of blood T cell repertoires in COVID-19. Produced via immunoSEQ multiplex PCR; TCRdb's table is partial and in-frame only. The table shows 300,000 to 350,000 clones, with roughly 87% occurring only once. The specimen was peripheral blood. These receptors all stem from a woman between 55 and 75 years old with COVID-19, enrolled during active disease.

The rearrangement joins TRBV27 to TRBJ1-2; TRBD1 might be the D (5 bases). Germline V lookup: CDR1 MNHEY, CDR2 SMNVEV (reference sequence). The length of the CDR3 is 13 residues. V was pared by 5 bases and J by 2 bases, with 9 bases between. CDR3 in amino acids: CASSGRGNYGYTF. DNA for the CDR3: TGTGCCAGCAGTGGGAGGGGCAACTATGGCTACACCTTC.

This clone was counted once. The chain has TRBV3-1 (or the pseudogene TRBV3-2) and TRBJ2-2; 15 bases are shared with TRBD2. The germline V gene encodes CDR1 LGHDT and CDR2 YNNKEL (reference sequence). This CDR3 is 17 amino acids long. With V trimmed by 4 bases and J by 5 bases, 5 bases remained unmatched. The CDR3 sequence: CASSRGLAGGQTGELFF. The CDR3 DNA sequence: TGTGCCAGCAGCCGAGGACTAGCGGGGGGGCAAACCGGGGAGCTGTTTTTT.

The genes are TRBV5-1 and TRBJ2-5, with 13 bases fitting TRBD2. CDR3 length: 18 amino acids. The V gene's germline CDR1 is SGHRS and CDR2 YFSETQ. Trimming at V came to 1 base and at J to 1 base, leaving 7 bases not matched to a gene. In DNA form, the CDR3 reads TGCGCCAGCAGCTTGCAGACTAGCGGGGGGACCTTCCAAGAGACCCAGTACTTC. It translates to CASSLQTSGGTFQETQYF.

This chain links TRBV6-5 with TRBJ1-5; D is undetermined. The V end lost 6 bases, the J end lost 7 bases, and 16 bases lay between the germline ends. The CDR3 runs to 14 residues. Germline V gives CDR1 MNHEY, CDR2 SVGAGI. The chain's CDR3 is CASRGPYRGQPQHF. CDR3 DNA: TGTGCCAGCAGGGGCCCCTACCGGGGACAGCCCCAGCATTTT.

CDR3: CASNPTVNTEAFF. The CDR3 DNA is TGTGCCAGCAACCCGACAGTGAACACTGAAGCTTTCTTT. This rearrangement joins TRBV11-2 to TRBJ1-1; a possible D gene is TRBD1 (5 bases). This CDR3 region has 13 residues. V dropped 7 bases and J dropped 0 bases, with 9 bases sitting between them. Germline V gives CDR1 SGHAT, CDR2 FQNNGV.

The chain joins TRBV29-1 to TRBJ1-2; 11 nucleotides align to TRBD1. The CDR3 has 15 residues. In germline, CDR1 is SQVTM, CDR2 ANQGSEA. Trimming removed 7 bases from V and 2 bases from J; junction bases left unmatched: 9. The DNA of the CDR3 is TGCAGCGGAACAGAAGGGACAGGGGGGAACTATGGCTACACCTTC. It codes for CSGTEGTGGNYGYTF.

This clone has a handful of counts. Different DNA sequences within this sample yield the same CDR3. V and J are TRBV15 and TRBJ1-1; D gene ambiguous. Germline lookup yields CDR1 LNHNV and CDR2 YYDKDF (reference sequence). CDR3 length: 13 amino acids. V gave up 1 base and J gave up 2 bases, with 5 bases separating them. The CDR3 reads CATSRVRNTEAFF. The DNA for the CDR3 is TGTGCCACCAGCAGAGTGAGAAACACTGAAGCTTTCTTT.

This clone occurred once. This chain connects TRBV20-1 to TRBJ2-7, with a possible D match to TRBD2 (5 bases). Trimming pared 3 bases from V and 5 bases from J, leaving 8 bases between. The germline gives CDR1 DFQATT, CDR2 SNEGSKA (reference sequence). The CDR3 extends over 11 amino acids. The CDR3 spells CSASSGDEQYF. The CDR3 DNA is TGCAGTGCTAGTTCCGGGGACGAGCAGTACTTC.

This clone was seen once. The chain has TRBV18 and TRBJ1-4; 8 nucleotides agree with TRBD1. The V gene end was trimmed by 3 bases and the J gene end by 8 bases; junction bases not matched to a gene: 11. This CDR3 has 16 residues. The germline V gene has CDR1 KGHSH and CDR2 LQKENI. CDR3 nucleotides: TGTGCCAGCTCACCCCCGCCCAGGGGGCGCGGAGAAAAACTGTTTTTT. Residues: CASSPPPRGRGEKLFF. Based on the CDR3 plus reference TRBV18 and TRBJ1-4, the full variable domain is NAGVMQNPRHLVRRRGQEARLRCSPMKGHSHVYWYRQLPEEGLKFMVYLQKENIIDESGMPKERFSAEFPKEGPSILRIQQVVRGDSAAYFCASSPPPRGRGEKLFFGSGTQLSVL.

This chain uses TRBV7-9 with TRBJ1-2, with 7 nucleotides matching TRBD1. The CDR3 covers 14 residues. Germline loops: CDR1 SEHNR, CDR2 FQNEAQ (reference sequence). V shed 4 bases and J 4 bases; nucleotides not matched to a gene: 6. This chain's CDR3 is CASSSTGPSYGYTF. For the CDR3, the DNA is TGTGCCAGCAGCTCGACAGGGCCCTCCTATGGCTACACCTTC.

The CDR3 coding sequence is TGTGCCAGCAGCTTGGTGGCCCCTTCTTACTACAATGAGCAGTTCTTC. Translating gives CASSLVAPSYYNEQFF. This chain joins TRBV5-6 and TRBJ2-1; D not certain. The germline V gene encodes CDR1 SGHDT and CDR2 YYEEEE. V gave up 0 bases and J gave up 3 bases, with 13 bases separating them. The CDR3 length is 16 residues.

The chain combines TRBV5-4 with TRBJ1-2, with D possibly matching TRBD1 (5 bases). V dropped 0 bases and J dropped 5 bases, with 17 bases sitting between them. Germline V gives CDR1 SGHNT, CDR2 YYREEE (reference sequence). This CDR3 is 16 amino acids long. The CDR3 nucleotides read TGTGCCAGCAGCTTGGCTGCAGGGAAAGCCGGGTATGGCTACACCTTC. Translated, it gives CASSLAAGKAGYGYTF.

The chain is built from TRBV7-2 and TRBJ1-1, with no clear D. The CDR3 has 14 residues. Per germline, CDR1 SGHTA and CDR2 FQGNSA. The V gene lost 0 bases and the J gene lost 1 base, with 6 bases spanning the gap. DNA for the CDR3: TGTGCCAGCAGCTTAGCAGCCAAGAACACTGAAGCTTTCTTT. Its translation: CASSLAAKNTEAFF.

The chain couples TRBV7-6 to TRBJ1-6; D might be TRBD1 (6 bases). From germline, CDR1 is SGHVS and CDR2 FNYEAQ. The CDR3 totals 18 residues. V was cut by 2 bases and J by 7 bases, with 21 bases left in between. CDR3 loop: CASSLRRRGGSGNSPLHF. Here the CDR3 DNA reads TGTGCCAGCAGCTTAAGGAGAAGGGGGGGATCGGGGAATTCACCCCTCCACTTT. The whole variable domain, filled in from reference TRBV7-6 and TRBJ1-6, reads GAGVSQSPRYKVTKRGQDVALRCDPISGHVSLYWYRQALGQGPEFLTYFNYEAQQDKSGLPNDRFSAERPEGSISTLTIQRTEQRDSAMYRCASSLRRRGGSGNSPLHFGNGTRLTVT.

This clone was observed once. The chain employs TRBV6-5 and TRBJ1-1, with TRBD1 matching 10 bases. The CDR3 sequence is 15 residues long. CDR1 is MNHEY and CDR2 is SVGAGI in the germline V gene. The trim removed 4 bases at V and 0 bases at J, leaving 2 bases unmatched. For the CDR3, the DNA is TGTGCCAGCAGTTCCGGGACAGGGGTGAACACTGAAGCTTTCTTT. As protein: CASSSGTGVNTEAFF.

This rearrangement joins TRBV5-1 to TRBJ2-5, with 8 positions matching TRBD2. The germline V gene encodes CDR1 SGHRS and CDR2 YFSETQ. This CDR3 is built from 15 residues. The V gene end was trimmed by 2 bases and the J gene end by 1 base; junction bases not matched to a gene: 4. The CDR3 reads CASSFLGGAQETQYF. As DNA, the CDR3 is TGCGCCAGCAGCTTTCTCGGGGGGGCCCAAGAGACCCAGTACTTC.

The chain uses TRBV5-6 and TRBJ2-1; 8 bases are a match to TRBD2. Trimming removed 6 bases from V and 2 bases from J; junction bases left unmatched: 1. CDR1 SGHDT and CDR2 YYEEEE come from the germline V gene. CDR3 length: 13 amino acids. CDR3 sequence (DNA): TGTGCCAGCACGGGAGGGACCTACAATGAGCAGTTCTTC. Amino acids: CASTGGTYNEQFF. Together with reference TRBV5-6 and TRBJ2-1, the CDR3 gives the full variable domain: DAGVTQSPTHLIKTRGQQVTLRCSPKSGHDTVSWYQQALGQGPQFIFQYYEEEERQRGNFPDRFSGHQFPNYSSELNVNALLLGDSALYLCASTGGTYNEQFFGPGTRLTVL.

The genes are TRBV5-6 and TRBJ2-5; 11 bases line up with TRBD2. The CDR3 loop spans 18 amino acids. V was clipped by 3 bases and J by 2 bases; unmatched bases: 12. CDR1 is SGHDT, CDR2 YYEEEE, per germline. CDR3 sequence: CASSSLTLTSGDQETQYF. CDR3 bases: TGTGCCAGCAGCTCTCTTACCCTGACTAGCGGGGATCAAGAGACCCAGTACTTC.

Written as DNA, the CDR3 is TGCGCCAGCACTTTTCAGGATACTAACTATGGCTACACCTTC. Protein sequence: CASTFQDTNYGYTF. The chain recombines TRBV5-1 with TRBJ1-2, with no clear D. This CDR3 spans 14 amino acids. In germline, CDR1 is SGHRS, CDR2 YFSETQ. V was pared by 6 bases and J by 0 bases, with 12 bases between.

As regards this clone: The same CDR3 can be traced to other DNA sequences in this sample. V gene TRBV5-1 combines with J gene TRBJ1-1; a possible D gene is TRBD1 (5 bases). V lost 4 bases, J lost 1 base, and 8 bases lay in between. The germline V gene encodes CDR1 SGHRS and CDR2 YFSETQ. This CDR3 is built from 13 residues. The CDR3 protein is CASSLQENTEAFF. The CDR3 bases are TGCGCCAGCAGCCTACAGGAGAACACTGAAGCTTTCTTT.

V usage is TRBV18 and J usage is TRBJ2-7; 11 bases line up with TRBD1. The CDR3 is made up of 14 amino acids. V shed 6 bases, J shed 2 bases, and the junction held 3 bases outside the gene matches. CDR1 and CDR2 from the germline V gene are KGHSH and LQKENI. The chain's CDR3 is CASSRDRGTYEQYF. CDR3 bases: TGTGCCAGCTCCCGGGACAGGGGGACCTACGAGCAGTACTTC.

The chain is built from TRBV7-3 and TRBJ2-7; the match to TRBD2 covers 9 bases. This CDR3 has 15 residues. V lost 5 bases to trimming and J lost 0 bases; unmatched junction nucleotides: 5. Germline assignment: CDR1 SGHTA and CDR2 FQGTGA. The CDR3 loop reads CASSLSGGPSYEQYF. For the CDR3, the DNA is TGTGCCAGCAGCCTCAGCGGGGGGCCCTCCTACGAGCAGTACTTC.

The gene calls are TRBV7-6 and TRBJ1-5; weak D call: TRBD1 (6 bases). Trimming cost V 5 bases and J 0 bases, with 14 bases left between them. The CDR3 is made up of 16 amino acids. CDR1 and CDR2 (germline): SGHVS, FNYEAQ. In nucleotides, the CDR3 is TGTGCCAGCAGCCGTCTAATGGGGGCTAGCAATCAGCCCCAGCATTTT. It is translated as CASSRLMGASNQPQHF.

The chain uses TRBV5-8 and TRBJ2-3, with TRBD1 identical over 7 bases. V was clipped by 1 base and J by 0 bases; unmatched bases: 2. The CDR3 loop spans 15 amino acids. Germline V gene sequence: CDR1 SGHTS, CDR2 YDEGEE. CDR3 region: CASSLTGASTDTQYF. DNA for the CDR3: TGTGCCAGCAGCTTGACAGGGGCGAGCACAGATACGCAGTATTTT.